These 22 T cell receptor beta chains came from one sample sequenced in a study of vaccination and CD4 T cells after COVID-19. The treatment was: approximately 10-day PBMC culture with coronavirus spike peptide pools or control peptides (ViraFEST assay). Their antigens remain unidentified. The Oncomine TCR Beta short-read assay was what sequenced the DNA obtained from cultured CD4+ T cells. TCRdb used MiXCR to reprocess the PCR reads, holding one entry per CDR3 protein. The sample has about 17,000 distinct CDR3 sequences, 45% seen once; the top ten hold roughly 20%. Sequences were derived from CD4+ T cells from blood, cultured in vitro, sampled before SARS-CoV-2 vaccination. These receptors were taken from a human donor who received a COVID-19 vaccine.

This clonotype was observed a few times. The chain carries TRBV19 and TRBJ2-3, with a tentative D call TRBD2 (6 bases). The CDR3 totals 14 residues. CDR1 is LNHDA and CDR2 is SQIVND in the germline V gene (reference sequence). V was clipped by 3 bases and J by 6 bases, with 13 bases between them. The CDR3 loop is CASSIIPSEDTQYF. DNA for the CDR3: TGTGCCAGTAGTATTATTCCTAGCGAGGATACGCAGTATTTT.

V and J are TRBV6-1 and TRBJ1-6, with D possibly matching TRBD1 (6 bases). The CDR3 extends over 14 amino acids. Trimming took 10 bases from V and 6 from J, leaving 16 bases between them. Germline CDR1 MNHNS, CDR2 SASEGT. CDR3 loop: CANEKQGSNSPLHF. The CDR3 bases are TGTGCCAACGAAAAACAGGGTTCTAATTCACCCCTCCACTTT.

CDR3 sequence: CASSLGATDTQYF. CDR3 DNA: TGTGCCAGCAGCCTGGGGGCCACAGATACGCAGTATTTT. The chain employs TRBV5-4 and TRBJ2-3; TRBD1 is a possible D gene (6 bases). Trimming took 4 bases from V and 2 from J, leaving 8 bases between them. Germline values: CDR1 SGHNT, CDR2 YYREEE (reference sequence). The CDR3 loop spans 13 amino acids.

V is TRBV7-2 and J is TRBJ2-2; D is uncertain. There are 19 residues in the CDR3. Germline loops: CDR1 SGHTA, CDR2 FQGNSA. V was shortened by 2 bases and J by 4 bases, with 23 bases between the two germline ends. DNA for the CDR3: TGTGCCAGCAGCTTATTGGGCTTCCTGGGGAAATTCGGCACCGGGGAGCTGTTTTTT. This encodes CASSLLGFLGKFGTGELFF.

This chain links TRBV19 with TRBJ1-2; maybe TRBD1 (5 bases). Germline CDR1 reads LNHDA; CDR2 reads SQIVND (reference sequence). There are 13 residues in the CDR3. Trimming took off 5 bases at V and 3 bases at J, with 10 bases between the two ends. The DNA of the CDR3 is TGTGCCAGTAGTGGCAGGGACTACTATGGCTACACCTTC. This encodes CASSGRDYYGYTF.

This clonotype was seen more than once but under ten times. V gene TRBV19 combines with J gene TRBJ1-5; 9 nucleotides agree with TRBD1. CDR3 length: 15 residues. The trim removed 5 bases at V and 3 bases at J, leaving 5 bases unmatched. Germline V CDR1 and CDR2: LNHDA, SQIVND (reference sequence). The CDR3: CASSPRTGDNQPQHF. CDR3 DNA: TGTGCCAGTAGTCCCAGGACAGGGGACAATCAGCCCCAGCATTTT.

The rearrangement joins TRBV11-3 to TRBJ1-1; TRBD1 might be the D (5 bases). Per the germline V gene, CDR1 is SGHNT and CDR2 is YENEEA. Trimming removed 1 base at V and 0 bases at J, with 21 bases between. The CDR3 runs 19 residues. The CDR3 loop reads CASSLGYPGMRRVNTEAFF. DNA of the CDR3: TGTGCCAGCAGCTTAGGATACCCAGGGATGAGAAGGGTGAACACTGAAGCTTTCTTT.

This clonotype was recorded a few times. The chain combines TRBV7-9 with TRBJ1-6; D possibly corresponds to TRBD1 (5 bases). Germline CDR1 and CDR2: SEHNR and FQNEAQ (reference sequence). Trimming shortened V by 3 bases and J by 8 bases, and 5 bases separated the two germline ends. This CDR3 is built from 12 residues. The CDR3 bases are TGTGCCAGCAGCTTGGGGGATTCACCCCTCCACTTT. Translated, it gives CASSLGDSPLHF. Drawing the rest from reference TRBV7-9 and TRBJ1-6, the complete variable domain is DTGVSQNPRHKITKRGQNVTFRCDPISEHNRLYWYRQTLGQGPEFLTYFQNEAQLEKSRLLSDRFSAERPKGSFSTLEIQRTEQGDSAMYLCASSLGDSPLHFGNGTRLTVT.

The chain joins TRBV19 to TRBJ1-6; unclear D gene. This CDR3 spans 15 amino acids. CDR1 is LNHDA, CDR2 SQIVND, per germline (reference sequence). Deletions cut 9 bases from V and 6 bases from J, with 18 bases between. CDR3 in DNA: TGTGCCAGCACCCCTGCCGACCGGCGTAATTCACCCCTCCACTTT. Amino acid sequence: CASTPADRRNSPLHF.

The chain links TRBV20-1 to TRBJ1-2, with 7 bases lining up with TRBD1. With V trimmed by 1 base and J by 4 bases, 21 bases remained unmatched. CDR3 length: 19 residues. Germline assignment: CDR1 DFQATT and CDR2 SNEGSKA (reference sequence). The CDR3 here is CSARVTGVAPVNAGYGYTF. CDR3 DNA sequence: TGCAGTGCTAGAGTTACAGGGGTGGCGCCAGTTAACGCAGGCTATGGCTACACCTTC.

This clonotype was recorded a few times. The V call is TRBV6-1, the J call TRBJ1-1; D possibly corresponds to TRBD1 (6 bases). V lost 4 bases, J lost 8 bases, and 11 bases lay in between. CDR3 size: 12 residues. CDR1 is MNHNS, CDR2 SASEGT, per germline. The CDR3 DNA sequence: TGTGCCAGCAGTGGACAGGATCTGGAAGCTTTCTTT. This gives the protein CASSGQDLEAFF.

The chain has TRBV15 and TRBJ1-1; 7 nucleotides align to TRBD1. Germline V gene sequence: CDR1 LNHNV, CDR2 YYDKDF (reference sequence). V dropped 3 bases and J dropped 6; count of bases not matched to a gene: 7. The CDR3 sequence is 14 residues long. The chain's CDR3 is CATSRTGNLPEAFF. DNA of the CDR3: TGTGCCACCAGCAGGACAGGGAACCTACCTGAAGCTTTCTTT. The complete variable domain, with remaining parts taken from reference TRBV15 and TRBJ1-1, reads DAMVIQNPRYQVTQFGKPVTLSCSQTLNHNVMYWYQQKSSQAPKLLFHYYDKDFNNEADTPDNFQSRRPNTSFCFLDIRSPGLGDTAMYLCATSRTGNLPEAFFGQGTRLTVV.

The chain has TRBV2 and TRBJ2-7, with 12 bases lining up with TRBD2. The ends lost 6 bases at V and 6 bases at J; junction bases unmatched: 6. Germline assignment: CDR1 SNHLY and CDR2 FYNNEI. The CDR3 runs 14 residues. The CDR3 DNA is TGTGCCAGCAGGGGAACTAGCGGGGGGTCCGAGCAGTACTTC. Encoded protein: CASRGTSGGSEQYF. The full variable domain, its missing parts supplied by reference TRBV2 and TRBJ2-7, is EPEVTQTPSHQVTQMGQEVILRCVPISNHLYFYWYRQILGQKVEFLVSFYNNEISEKSEIFDDQFSVERPDGSNFTLKIRSTKLEDSAMYFCASRGTSGGSEQYFGPGTRLTVT.

The DNA for the CDR3 is TGCGCCAGCAGCCAAGATAATAGGGAGAAGGGCTACACCTTC. The encoded protein is CASSQDNREKGYTF. The chain couples TRBV4-1 to TRBJ1-2; unclear D gene. Trimming shortened V by 0 bases and J by 8 bases, and 13 bases separated the two germline ends. The CDR3 is made up of 14 amino acids. The V gene's germline CDR1 is MGHRA and CDR2 YSYEKL.

The CDR3 protein is CSARNRDRVNYGYTF. In DNA form, the CDR3 reads TGCAGTGCTCGAAACCGGGACAGGGTTAACTATGGCTACACCTTC. This chain uses TRBV20-1 with TRBJ1-2; the match to TRBD1 covers 9 bases. CDR1 is DFQATT, CDR2 SNEGSKA, per germline (reference sequence). The CDR3 sequence is 15 residues long. V dropped 5 bases and J dropped 1; count of bases not matched to a gene: 8.

The chain carries TRBV30 and TRBJ1-2; no firm D call. CDR3 size: 14 residues. V gave up 2 bases and J gave up 4 bases, with 14 bases separating them. Germline V CDR1 and CDR2: GTSNPN, SVGIG (reference sequence). This CDR3 is CAWSFLARPYGYTF. For the CDR3, the DNA is TGTGCCTGGAGTTTCCTGGCCAGACCCTATGGCTACACCTTC.

V gene TRBV7-6 combines with J gene TRBJ1-6; D is uncertain. Germline CDR1 and CDR2: SGHVS and FNYEAQ. Trimming removed 1 base from V and 7 bases from J, with 5 bases in between. The CDR3 totals 13 residues. The DNA of the CDR3 is TGTGCCAGCAGCTTAGGCCCGAATTCACCCCTCCACTTT. This codes for CASSLGPNSPLHF.

V and J are TRBV19 and TRBJ1-1; D is ambiguous. Germline lookup yields CDR1 LNHDA and CDR2 SQIVND (reference sequence). The CDR3 sequence is 16 residues long. V was pared by 1 base and J by 0 bases, with 12 bases between. CDR3: CASSIGVEVMNTEAFF. Written as DNA, the CDR3 is TGTGCCAGTAGTATAGGGGTGGAGGTCATGAACACTGAAGCTTTCTTT. The full variable domain, with the rest looked up from reference TRBV19 and TRBJ1-1, is DGGITQSPKYLFRKEGQNVTLSCEQNLNHDAMYWYRQDPGQGLRLIYYSQIVNDFQKGDIAEGYSVSREKKESFPLTVTSAQKNPTAFYLCASSIGVEVMNTEAFFGQGTRLTVV.

V gene TRBV20-1 combines with J gene TRBJ1-3; no firm D call. V shed 3 bases and J shed 4 bases, with 4 bases lying between them. Germline lookup yields CDR1 DFQATT and CDR2 SNEGSKA (reference sequence). The CDR3 length is 11 residues. The CDR3 region is CSASVGNTIYF. The CDR3 bases are TGCAGTGCTAGTGTGGGAAACACCATATATTTT.

In this sample, this clonotype turned up a few times. The rearrangement links TRBV20-1 to TRBJ1-6; TRBD1 matches 9 bases. The CDR3 spans 16 residues. Germline V gene data show CDR1 as DFQATT and CDR2 as SNEGSKA (reference sequence). V dropped 3 bases and J dropped 9; count of bases not matched to a gene: 12. CDR3 in amino acids: CSARGTGRVSASPLHF. The CDR3 nucleotides are TGCAGTGCTAGGGGGACAGGGCGGGTTTCTGCTTCACCCCTCCACTTT.

J is TRBJ1-2 and V is TRBV21-1; TRBD1 is taken as the D call from the table, unchecked against the DNA. TRBV21-1 is reported as a pseudogene. This CDR3 contains 13 residues. The chain's CDR3 is CASSRGTPYGYTF. The CDR3 DNA reads TGTGCCAGCAGCAGGGGGACACCCTATGGCTACACCTTC.

This chain's CDR3 is CASSPGEKNQPQHF. The CDR3 DNA follows: TGCGCCAGCAGCCCAGGGGAAAAGAATCAGCCCCAGCATTTT. The chain carries TRBV5-1 and TRBJ1-5, with TRBD1 as a possible D gene (6 bases). V was clipped by 4 bases and J by 4 bases, with 12 bases between them. The CDR3 has 14 residues. CDR1 SGHRS and CDR2 YFSETQ come from the germline V gene. The whole variable domain, remainder taken from reference TRBV5-1 and TRBJ1-5, is KAGVTQTPRYLIKTRGQQVTLSCSPISGHRSVSWYQQTPGQGLQFLFEYFSETQRNKGNFPGRFSGRQFSNSRSEMNVSTLELGDSALYLCASSPGEKNQPQHFGDGTRLSIL.